The clone carrying this T cell receptor beta chain was counted at least ten times. Its specificity is not known. It was RNA transcripts that yielded the amplified TCR beta CDR3 regions. The HTBI primer set drove a first-round RT-PCR of the TCR CDR3. TCRdb reprocessed the multiplex PCR reads with MiXCR, giving one entry per CDR3 protein. The sample includes 500,000 to 600,000 distinct CDR3 sequences, about 45% seen only once; the top ten take under 20%. The study based diagnoses on clinical symptoms, serum thyroxine and TRAb, thyroid ultrasound and orbital computed tomography. This sample was taken from a study of T cells in Graves' hyperthyroidism and ophthalmopathy. General study points: Before onset, ophthalmopathy was predicted by the model a median roughly 6.8 months earlier. Researchers report that a 13 V-J model separated ophthalmopathy from stable hyperthyroidism. Most thyroid clonotypes expanded above 0.001 appeared in blood too.

CDR1 and CDR2 (germline): MNHNS, SASEGT. There are 15 residues in the CDR3. Trimming took 2 bases from V and 4 from J, leaving 14 bases between them. The sequenced sample was peripheral blood or thyroid tissue (not recorded which). The receptor comes from an adult woman with Graves' disease, either hyperthyroidism or ophthalmopathy (not recorded which). The chain uses TRBV6-1 and TRBJ1-2; the D is unclear. As DNA, the CDR3 is TGTGCCAGCAGTGAACGTCTAGGACCCCTCTATGGCTACACCTTC. This gives the protein CASSERLGPLYGYTF.